This TCR beta chain is drawn from a study of beta chain features in type 1 diabetes. The study reverse transcribed the entire isolated RNA, so it sequenced expressed TCRB transcripts. TCRdb's table, derived via immunoSEQ multiplex PCR, lists solely in-frame clones and lacks some. The data show some 410,000 clones, with approximately 15% seen just once and roughly 0.04% held by the top ten. This clone was recorded a few times. As yet, its antigen is unknown. Study-level findings and limits: Researchers report that Type 1 diabetes patients had moderately but significantly shorter TCRB CDR3s across all four CD4+ subsets.

The sequenced sample consisted of naive CD4+ T cells from blood. This clonotype was obtained from a man younger than 40 in good health.

CDR3 region: CATSARTSGVGNEQFF. DNA of the CDR3: TGTGCCACCAGCGCCCGGACTAGCGGGGTAGGCAATGAGCAGTTCTTC. The rearrangement uses TRBV15 and TRBJ2-1; 12 positions agree with TRBD2. Trimming cost V 5 bases and J 6 bases; bases outside gene matches: 8. Germline loops: CDR1 LNHNV, CDR2 YYDKDF (reference sequence). This CDR3 is built from 16 residues.